The source of this TCR beta chain is a study of T cell responses to AZD1222 COVID-19 vaccine (dated by TCRdb to about 2021). As for the study more broadly: Because spike-specific TCR depth and breadth did not differ between the two schedules, AZD1222 recipients who got a second dose at roughly 4 weeks were pooled with those who got a second dose at roughly 12 weeks. A total of around 240 trial participants underwent TCR sequencing, of whom around 210 had received two doses of AZD1222 and 26 had received two doses of the MenACWY control vaccine. Trial participants were enrolled by age into 18-55, 56-69 and 70-plus year subgroups, with about 150, 28 and 57 TCR-sequenced participants respectively. General study outcomes and caveats: The 56-69-year group was small, and its depth increase did not reach significance, likely because of low power. Vaccine-associated CD4 TCRs spanned the whole spike protein, with dominant responses in regions 160-218 and 743-854. Participants were mostly white British and included more females than males, and it was suggested by the authors that clonal diversity may have been underestimated. Conclusions about previously exposed vaccinees were limited because only six AZD1222 recipients were SARS-CoV-2 seropositive at baseline. Nearly half of unique spike-specific TCRs reportedly recognized epitopes outside regions mutated in the B.1.351 and B.1.1.7 variants. After two AZD1222 doses, both the breadth and the depth of spike-specific TCRs were significantly higher than at day 0 and than in MenACWY recipients. No day 14 peak-response samples were available, so repertoires were characterized only after the peak T cell response.

The CDR3 regions of human TCRbeta chains were analyzed by immunosequencing. Regarding the original processing steps: Repertoire TCRs were matched against a reference library of SARS-CoV-2-specific TCRs generated with the MIRA antigen-specificity platform. Breadth was defined as the fraction of unique TCRs that were SARS-CoV-2-associated. Depth was defined as the fraction of total T cells that were SARS-CoV-2-associated. Each spike-specific TCR was assigned to its reactive spike region and to a CD4 or CD8 class using the MIRA data. Log10-transformed breadth and depth values were compared by one-way ANOVA with Sidak's multiple comparisons tests. TCRdb retrieved this table from immuneACCESS and kept in-frame rearrangements only. Not all clones are present; in checked studies, unresolved V genes account for under half, and no reason is known for the remainder. The V and J calls and the clone size are those of that table, but D and trimming were determined from the DNA. The sample table holds around 95,000 clones, of which about 87% were seen once. In total, the top ten clones hold around a sixth of the sample.

Concerning this clone: Its antigen is unknown. Within one base of it there is no much larger clone, and no base qualities were kept.

Reading the label with the study, this specimen's time point is: baseline before first vaccination. Vaccinee samples came from UK trials COV001 and COV002, including a single-blind randomized controlled phase 2/3 trial of AZD1222 (ChAdOx1 nCoV-19) in healthy adults. For TCRbeta chain sequencing, PBMC samples were collected from trial participants at day 0 and at day 28 after the second dose. For CDR1 and CDR2, the germline V gene lists ENHRY and SYGVKD. The V end loses 0 bases and the J end loses 6 bases, and a stretch of 14 bases separates them. The CDR3 has 16 amino acids, counting the end cysteine and phenylalanine. Just the 48-base CDR3 DNA is kept, in frame starting at base 1.

Sequenced material: peripheral blood, taken on day 0 of AZD1222 vaccination. This sequence originates from an adult in good health. The sequence is built from TRBV10-3 and TRBJ2-2, with no D gene named confidently. The CDR3 protein sequence reads: CAISESTIGGAGELFF. In nucleotide form, the sequence is TGTGCCATCAGTGAGTCTACCATTGGTGGAGCCGGGGAGCTGTTTTTT.